What follows describes a single T cell receptor beta chain. This clonotype was seen repeatedly, ten times or more. Its recognized antigen is unknown. Per-base quality was not reported, and no clone a single base away is much larger than it. The source of the sample is a study of breast tumors, draining lymph nodes, adjacent tissues (dated by TCRdb to 2016 to 2018). Background on the whole study: TCR beta repertoires were compared across tumor, adjacent nontumor tissue and axillary lymph nodes obtained from breast cancer patients. The study was designed to assess the relationships and possible T-cell exchange between tumor, surrounding tissue and draining lymph node repertoires in human breast cancer. Points the paper makes about the study in general: The data were considered consistent with most tumor T cells being derived from the lymph node and subsequently expanding within tumor tissue. Tumor and nontumor tissue repertoires were significantly more similar in luminal-like than in basal-like breast cancer. Tumors showed preferential V and J gene usage, and their T-cell repertoire diversity fell below that of lymph nodes yet above that of nontumor tissue. The conclusion that tumor T cells originate in lymph nodes was presented as consistent with a hypothesis rather than as directly demonstrated.

Lymph node samples were obtained from the axillary draining lymph nodes of breast cancer patients. The sequencer was an Illumina HiSeq 2000. Multiplex PCR amplification was used to generate the TCR beta chain libraries. High-throughput sequencing was used to analyze the amplified TCR beta chain products. TCRdb reanalyzed the raw reads on its own, using fastp at Q25 for trimming and MiXCR for clone calling, and kept in-frame beta chains. Records with the same CDR3 protein are collapsed into one entry carrying the most frequent genes and DNA. Within this sample are 84,000 or so distinct CDR3 sequences, with over 25% of them counted one time only. 7.5% to 10% of the sample is in the top ten clones. The source material was axillary lymph node tissue. The origin of this receptor is a female donor with breast cancer. Some clones in this sample may be carry-over from other donors' samples.

The DNA sequence is as follows: TGTGCCAGCAGCCAAGAATGGGGCTCCTACTACGAGCAGTACTTC. Protein translation: CASSQEWGSYYEQYF. The V gene is TRBV14 and the J gene is TRBJ2-7; D gene: possibly TRBD1, on 5 matching bases. The germline ends are 12 bases apart after V is trimmed by 0 bases and J by 3 bases. Reading the germline V gene gives CDR1 SGHDN and CDR2 FVKESK. Measured from the cysteine to the phenylalanine, the CDR3 is 15 residues long. Only the CDR3 region is kept as DNA, spanning 45 bases read in frame from base 1.